The present entry profiles one T cell receptor (beta chain) with its context. One end of the junction is discordant with germline, which a read error may explain. This sample is drawn from a study of T cells in Graves' hyperthyroidism and ophthalmopathy. TCR beta CDR3 region amplification was performed from RNA transcripts. With the HTBI primer set, the TCR CDR3 went through a first round of RT-PCR. TCRdb re-analysed the multiplex PCR reads in MiXCR, keeping a single row per CDR3 protein. The data contain roughly 570,000 distinct CDR3 sequences, more than 45% of them seen just once; the ten biggest clones take up around 8%. Germline CDR1 is SGHTS and CDR2 is YDEGEE. The CDR3 runs to 18 residues. Diagnosis of hyperthyroidism was new in patients aged 18 to 65, and its duration was under 2 months. Diagnosis rested on symptoms, serum thyroxine and TRAb, thyroid ultrasound, and orbital computed tomography.

The chain combines TRBV5-8 with TRBJ2-2; 10 bases are a match to TRBD1. The receptor was derived from a woman between 18 and 30 years old with Graves' hyperthyroidism. Sequenced input: peripheral blood or thyroid tissue (not recorded which). Written as DNA, the CDR3 is TGCGCCAGCAGCTTGGGAGACAGGGGGCTCTTAAACACCGGGGAGCTGTTTTTT. This gives the protein CASSLGDRGLLNTGELFF.